The sequence of this TCR beta chain was determined in a study of molecular identifiers for immune sequencing clone quantification. As for the study in general: Replicate runs used RNA from 20,000 or 100,000 naive CD8 cells, which was split five ways into aliquots, and four of those aliquots were then sequenced. The study's findings and limits: Clones carrying above 20 RNA copies accounted for over 98% of effector molecules, under 1% in naive cells.

This CDR3 contains 13 residues. The junction had 14 bases not matched to a gene; V was cut back by 6 bases and J by 9 bases. Germline CDR1 DFQATT, CDR2 SNEGSKA (reference sequence). Naive CD8 T cells were picked out by sorting for CD8+CD4-CCR7+CD45RA+. This clonotype was observed at least ten times. The antigen remains undetermined. Each CDR3 protein gets one entry after TCRdb re-called the PCR reads with MiXCR. The repertoire includes 63,000 or so distinct CDR3 sequences, around a sixth of them detected once, and roughly 1.5% sits in the top ten. The chain couples TRBV20-1 to TRBJ2-7, with 7 bases lining up with TRBD2. The clonotype originates from a human donor in good health. Some libraries in this study had Jurkat cell RNA spiked in. Source material: naive CD8+ T cells from blood, with Jurkat cell RNA spiked in. Subset of the sample: FACS-sorted CD8+CD4-CCR7+CD45RA+ naive T cells. The CDR3 loop is CSAVGGYVRGQYF. In nucleotides, the CDR3 is TGCAGTGCCGTGGGAGGGTACGTCCGGGGGCAGTACTTC.